The rows below give T cell receptor beta chains drawn from one sample of a study of CD8+ T cells in alopecia areata. Profiling relied on immunoSEQ multiplex PCR, and the TCRdb table lists in-frame clones only, not all of them. This repertoire shows 150,000 to 200,000 clones, about 63% found once; its top ten account for around 1.8%. Material: CD4+ T cells sorted from blood, obtained at week 0. The source is a human donor with alopecia areata. CDR3s include the opening cysteine and the closing phenylalanine or tryptophan. D genes are given only for firm matches. The size of a clone is reported for some rows only, either as once, few or many, or as a class for expanded clones.

size,J,D,V,CDR3
NA,TRBJ1-2,TRBD1,TRBV4-3,CASSQDQGQPIYGYTF
NA,TRBJ2-2,TRBD2,TRBV7-7,CASSPRTSGGSNTGELFF
NA,TRBJ1-2,NA,TRBV14,CASSQGGELYGYTF
NA,TRBJ1-4,TRBD1,TRBV30,CAWMRQGLEKLFF
once,TRBJ1-6,NA,TRBV6-5,CASSYSTPGSNSPLHF
NA,TRBJ1-6,TRBD1,TRBV12-5,CASGGGQFWSPLHF
NA,TRBJ1-5,NA,TRBV7-2,CASSLAGPGRNQPQHF
NA,TRBJ2-5,NA,TRBV27,CASSFNAGPKIHETQYF
NA,TRBJ2-5,TRBD1,TRBV13,CASSASTGVRETQYF
NA,TRBJ1-1,NA,TRBV19,CASQMPPDTEAFF
NA,TRBJ1-2,NA,TRBV30,CAWSVLNNYGYTF
NA,TRBJ2-1,NA,TRBV30,CAWSVLADWGEQFF
few,TRBJ1-2,TRBD1,TRBV29-1,CSVPTGGNGYTF
NA,TRBJ2-3,NA,TRBV5-1,CASSLALTITDTQYF
NA,TRBJ2-2,NA,TRBV2,CASSRPALTGELFF
NA,TRBJ1-1,NA,TRBV5-1,CASAQQDKNTEAFF
NA,TRBJ2-4,NA,TRBV29-1,CSVAYQIEIAKNIQYF
NA,TRBJ1-1,NA,TRBV30,CAWSGQANTEAFF
NA,TRBJ1-2,TRBD1,TRBV6-5,CASSPGTGFGYTF
NA,TRBJ2-3,NA,TRBV20-1,CSAGGTQYF
few,TRBJ1-1,NA,TRBV30,CAWSVQTGLNTEAFF
few,TRBJ2-7,TRBD1,TRBV10-3,CAIRPGTGGSRQYF
NA,TRBJ1-1,TRBD1,TRBV29-1,CSVAGQLNTEAFF
NA,TRBJ2-5,NA,TRBV15,CATSRVQETQYF
once,TRBJ1-5,NA,TRBV30,CAWSPQGNQPQHF
NA,TRBJ1-1,NA,TRBV29-1,CSVERTEAFF
few,TRBJ1-1,NA,TRBV9,CASSGLGVRTEAFF
NA,TRBJ1-1,NA,TRBV15,CATSREVNTEAFF
many,TRBJ2-1,TRBD2,TRBV11-2,CASSLPSGGARHEQFF
NA,TRBJ1-5,TRBD1,TRBV29-1,CSATSGQGGQPQHF
NA,TRBJ2-5,TRBD2,TRBV7-3,CASSFGGRQETQYF
once,TRBJ2-5,TRBD1,TRBV7-6,CASSQYRGPQETQYF
NA,TRBJ2-1,TRBD2,TRBV7-8,CASSFLSGGAMGEQFF
NA,TRBJ1-1,NA,TRBV29-1,CSALQTDTQTEAFF
NA,TRBJ1-2,TRBD1,TRBV7-2,CASSDRGLGYTF
NA,TRBJ2-1,NA,TRBV30,CAWALPNEQFF
NA,TRBJ2-1,TRBD2,TRBV4-3,CASSQVASGVYNEQFF
NA,TRBJ1-2,TRBD1,TRBV7-9,CASRLGQGGYGYTF
many,TRBJ1-4,TRBD1,TRBV7-2,CASSPRRQGNEKLFF
few,TRBJ2-2,TRBD1,TRBV4-3,CASSQVLGTGMNTGELFF
NA,TRBJ2-1,NA,TRBV7-3,CASSYTTSSEQFF
NA,TRBJ2-5,NA,TRBV5-5,CASSLAARTAGETQYF
few,TRBJ2-3,TRBD2,TRBV29-1,CSASRLASGVGDTQYF
NA,TRBJ1-1,TRBD1,TRBV14,CASSPTGESTEAFF
NA,TRBJ2-5,TRBD2,TRBV7-6,CASKESSGEETQYF
NA,TRBJ2-3,NA,TRBV29-1,CSVLGQAAGSTQYF
NA,TRBJ1-2,NA,TRBV2,CASSEARGGNGYTF
NA,TRBJ2-2,TRBD1,TRBV9,CASSVWTGNTGELFF
few,TRBJ2-7,NA,TRBV30,CAWSVLYEQYF
once,TRBJ1-2,NA,TRBV30,CAWSAMGVYGYTF
NA,TRBJ2-1,TRBD2,TRBV5-1,CASSSAGSGGYNEQFF
NA,TRBJ1-2,NA,TRBV7-8,CASSPRGFRAAFSNYGYTF
NA,TRBJ1-4,NA,TRBV6-5,CASSYSGISGEKLFF
NA,TRBJ2-7,NA,TRBV27,CASSILAGAFYEQYF
NA,TRBJ2-7,NA,TRBV7-3,CASSPLTVYEQYF
few,TRBJ1-6,TRBD1,TRBV6-5,CASSNNRGNSPLHF